A single sample is the source of the 31 T cell receptor beta chains below, sequenced in a study of blood T cell repertoires in COVID-19. Method: immunoSEQ multiplex PCR; TCRdb's copy keeps in-frame clones and lacks some. Of 81,000 or so clones listed, 75% to 85% were seen once; the top ten hold about an eighth. Sequencing was done on a sample of peripheral blood. These receptors were obtained from a human donor in a cohort sampled during active COVID-19.

The rearrangement uses TRBV4-1 and TRBJ2-4, with 8 bases matching TRBD1. Trimming cost V 6 bases and J 1 base; bases outside gene matches: 8. Germline assignment: CDR1 MGHRA and CDR2 YSYEKL. This CDR3 region has 16 residues. The CDR3 nucleotides are TGCGCCAGCAGTGACAGGGGAGAAGGGGCCAAAAACATTCAGTACTTC. Its translation is CASSDRGEGAKNIQYF.

The chain carries TRBV30 and TRBJ2-2; TRBD2 matches at 9 bases. CDR1 is GTSNPN and CDR2 is SVGIG in the germline V gene (reference sequence). Losses at the gene ends were 4 bases for V and 5 bases for J; bases not matched to a gene: 8. The CDR3 length is 15 residues. The CDR3 is CAWNRRGGRTGELFF. CDR3 sequence (DNA): TGTGCCTGGAATAGGCGGGGGGGTCGTACCGGGGAGCTGTTTTTT. Complete variable domain (other parts from reference TRBV30 and TRBJ2-2): SQTIHQWPATLVQPVGSPLSLECTVEGTSNPNLYWYRQAAGRGLQLLFYSVGIGQISSEVPQNLSASRPQDRQFILSSKKLLLSDSGFYLCAWNRRGGRTGELFFGEGSRLTVL.

The chain has TRBV19 and TRBJ2-3; perhaps TRBD1 as D (6 bases). In germline, CDR1 is LNHDA, CDR2 SQIVND (reference sequence). CDR3 length: 12 amino acids. V dropped 3 bases and J dropped 9 bases, with 10 bases sitting between them. CDR3 protein: CASSIQGHTQYF. The DNA of the CDR3 is TGTGCCAGTAGTATTCAGGGACACACGCAGTATTTT.

This clone was detected a few times. The rearrangement joins TRBV23-1 to TRBJ1-4; D is uncertain. TRBV23-1 is known as an ORF, though its function is uncertain. This CDR3 has 16 residues. V was trimmed by 4 bases and J by 7 bases, leaving 19 bases between them. CDR3 nucleotides: TGCGCCAGCAGTCCTCGCGGAGGCTCCCTCCCTGAAAAACTGTTTTTT. It codes for CASSPRGGSLPEKLFF.

In this sample, this clone turned up once. The chain carries TRBV7-2 and TRBJ1-2, with 8 nucleotides matching TRBD1. Unmatched junction bases numbered 6, after V lost 3 bases and J lost 3 bases. The germline CDR1 and CDR2 sequences are SGHTA and FQGNSA. This CDR3 has 15 residues. CDR3 DNA: TGTGCCAGCAGCTTTACGGACAGGGCGTACTATGGCTACACCTTC. The encoded protein is CASSFTDRAYYGYTF.

This chain links TRBV6-1 with TRBJ2-3; 9 bases map to TRBD2. The junction had 6 bases not matched to a gene; V was cut back by 2 bases and J by 3 bases. The CDR3 is made up of 16 amino acids. The germline V gene has CDR1 MNHNS and CDR2 SASEGT. As DNA, the CDR3 is TGTGCCAGCAGTGAACCCGGCGGGGGGGCTACAGATACGCAGTATTTT. Translation gives CASSEPGGGATDTQYF.

The chain is built from TRBV7-6 and TRBJ2-7; 8 bases align to TRBD1. The CDR3 is 20 amino acids. From germline, CDR1 is SGHVS and CDR2 FNYEAQ. Trimming removed 0 bases from V and 0 bases from J; junction bases left unmatched: 16. CDR3 loop: CASSLAARAGRTGYSYEQYF. The CDR3 region has the DNA TGTGCCAGCAGCTTAGCAGCAAGGGCCGGTAGGACAGGGTACTCCTACGAGCAGTACTTC.

V gene TRBV3-1 (or the pseudogene TRBV3-2) combines with J gene TRBJ1-6; 7 bases align to TRBD1. CDR1 is LGHDT, CDR2 YNNKEL, per germline (reference sequence). The V segment lost 4 bases and the J segment 6 bases; nucleotides outside the gene matches: 3. The CDR3 totals 14 residues. The DNA for the CDR3 is TGTGCCAGCAGCCTGGGACAGCTTAATTCACCCCTCCACTTT. Translated: CASSLGQLNSPLHF.

CDR3 sequence: CAWSPGQFSGANVLTF. Here the CDR3 DNA reads TGTGCCTGGTCGCCGGGACAGTTTTCTGGGGCCAACGTCCTGACTTTC. The chain is built from TRBV30 and TRBJ2-6, with TRBD1 matching over 7 bases. Looked up from germline, CDR1 is GTSNPN and CDR2 is SVGIG (reference sequence). There are 16 residues in the CDR3. V shed 5 bases and J 1 base; nucleotides not matched to a gene: 8.

The chain recombines TRBV3-1 (or the pseudogene TRBV3-2) with TRBJ1-2; 11 nucleotides agree with TRBD1. V lost 4 bases to trimming and J lost 8 bases; unmatched junction nucleotides: 12. From germline, CDR1 is LGHDT and CDR2 YNNKEL (reference sequence). The CDR3 is made up of 16 amino acids. The CDR3 spells CASSRNPGQGALGYTF. For the CDR3, the DNA is TGTGCCAGCAGCCGCAACCCCGGACAGGGGGCATTAGGCTACACCTTC.

The chain joins TRBV24-1 to TRBJ1-2; D remains unclear. CDR1 and CDR2 (germline): KGHDR, SFDVKD. Trimming shortened V by 3 bases and J by 7 bases, and 17 bases separated the two germline ends. The CDR3 covers 15 residues. Here the CDR3 DNA reads TGTGCCACCAGTGATCCTGGTCGAAAACCGGGTGGCTACACCTTC. This sequence encodes CATSDPGRKPGGYTF.

The chain employs TRBV4-1 and TRBJ2-1, with 13 bases fitting TRBD2. The CDR3 covers 19 residues. Trimming took 4 bases from V and 0 from J; bases not matched to a gene: 9. Germline CDR1 is MGHRA and CDR2 is YSYEKL. CDR3 nucleotides: TGCGCCAGCAGCCGACTCCCGGGACTAGCGGGGCGCTCCTACAATGAGCAGTTCTTC. This sequence encodes CASSRLPGLAGRSYNEQFF.

CDR3 nucleotides: TGTGCCAGCTCACCACCCGGGTGGACAGGGGGCAACATTCAGTACTTC. Translated, it gives CASSPPGWTGGNIQYF. This sequence joins TRBV18 and TRBJ2-4; 11 nucleotides agree with TRBD1. This CDR3 spans 16 amino acids. Looked up from germline, CDR1 is KGHSH and CDR2 is LQKENI. The ends lost 0 bases at V and 7 bases at J; junction bases unmatched: 5.

The chain joins TRBV4-1 to TRBJ2-3; 16 nucleotides agree with TRBD2. J was trimmed by 4 bases and V by 0 bases; bases with no gene match: 1. Germline values: CDR1 MGHRA, CDR2 YSYEKL. This CDR3 is built from 17 residues. The CDR3 spells CASSQDGTSGGADTQYF. The CDR3 DNA sequence: TGCGCCAGCAGCCAAGATGGGACTAGCGGGGGGGCAGATACGCAGTATTTT.

The rearrangement joins TRBV18 to TRBJ1-3, with D unclear. The CDR3 consists of 16 residues. Trimming removed 3 bases at V and 0 bases at J, with 12 bases between. Looked up from germline, CDR1 is KGHSH and CDR2 is LQKENI. The CDR3 coding sequence is TGTGCCAGCTCACCCACGAAAGCCAACTCTGGAAACACCATATATTTT. It yields the protein CASSPTKANSGNTIYF.

The chain recombines TRBV9 with TRBJ2-3, with 7 bases aligning to TRBD2. CDR3 length: 16 residues. Germline-derived CDR1 and CDR2 are SGDLS and YYNGEE. The J segment lost 0 bases and the V segment lost 0 bases, leaving 4 bases of the junction unmatched. The CDR3 sequence is CASSVGRGTSTDTQYF. The CDR3, as DNA: TGTGCCAGCAGCGTAGGGCGGGGGACTAGCACAGATACGCAGTATTTT.

The chain employs TRBV7-3 and TRBJ1-2; 11 nucleotides agree with TRBD1. CDR1 and CDR2 (germline): SGHTA, FQGTGA. J was trimmed by 8 bases and V by 1 base; bases with no gene match: 9. CDR3 size: 16 residues. The CDR3 nucleotides are TGTGCCAGCAGCTTAAACCCCGGGACAGGGGGATTAGGCTACACCTTC. This gives the protein CASSLNPGTGGLGYTF.

The chain has TRBV9 and TRBJ1-2; TRBD1 matches at 11 bases. CDR1 is SGDLS, CDR2 YYNGEE, per germline. With V trimmed by 4 bases and J by 3 bases, 11 bases remained unmatched. CDR3 length equals 17 residues. CDR3 sequence (DNA): TGTGCCAGCAGCTCCGGGGACAGGGGGAGAACAGACTATGGCTACACCTTC. It yields the protein CASSSGDRGRTDYGYTF.

This clone appeared a single time. Compared with germline, one end of the junction differs, possibly owing to a read error. The chain couples TRBV5-1 to TRBJ2-7; 9 positions agree with TRBD2. The CDR3 spans 14 residues. Germline lookup yields CDR1 SGHRS and CDR2 YFSETQ. This chain's CDR3 is CASNLRGGHDEQYF. The CDR3 bases are TGCGCCAGCAACTTGCGGGGGGGACACGACGAGCAGTACTTC.

The genes are TRBV6-8 and TRBJ2-2; the match to TRBD2 covers 8 bases. Looked up from germline, CDR1 is MNHGY and CDR2 is SAAAGT. The V and J ends lost 7 bases and 2 bases, in that order; junction bases with no gene match: 12. This CDR3 is 17 amino acids long. The CDR3 region has the DNA TGTGCCAGCACCAGGGGCCCAGCGGGGGTAAACACCGGGGAGCTGTTTTTT. The encoded protein is CASTRGPAGVNTGELFF.

The V and J genes are TRBV10-2 and TRBJ1-6; D remains ambiguous. Germline CDR1 and CDR2: WSHSY and SAAADI. The CDR3 loop spans 12 amino acids. Trimming left V 7 bases short and J 7 bases short, with 8 bases between. CDR3 in amino acids: CASKAGNSPLHF. CDR3 nucleotide sequence: TGCGCCAGCAAGGCGGGGAATTCACCCCTCCACTTT.

The chain joins TRBV6-2 or TRBV6-3 to TRBJ1-1, with TRBD1 identical over 9 bases. Germline V gives CDR1 MNHEY, CDR2 SVGEGT. Trimming cost V 4 bases and J 4 bases; bases outside gene matches: 10. CDR3 size: 16 residues. The CDR3 reads CASSSVPGQGGTEAFF. The CDR3 DNA is TGTGCCAGCAGTTCTGTCCCGGGACAGGGCGGCACTGAAGCTTTCTTT.

The chain recombines TRBV2 with TRBJ2-1; 8 positions match TRBD2. Germline values: CDR1 SNHLY, CDR2 FYNNEI. This CDR3 contains 15 residues. The V gene end was trimmed by 7 bases and the J gene end by 0 bases; junction bases not matched to a gene: 5. The CDR3 coding sequence is TGTGCCAGCATCGTCGGGGGGGCCTCCTACAATGAGCAGTTCTTC. Its protein product is CASIVGGASYNEQFF.

The chain employs TRBV7-9 and TRBJ2-5, with TRBD1 matching 7 bases. The ends lost 5 bases at V and 2 bases at J; junction bases unmatched: 8. CDR1 is SEHNR and CDR2 is FQNEAQ in the germline V gene (reference sequence). This CDR3 contains 15 residues. CDR3: CASSPFPTGQETQYF. CDR3 bases: TGTGCCAGCAGCCCTTTCCCGACAGGGCAAGAGACCCAGTACTTC. The full variable domain, rest sourced from reference TRBV7-9 and TRBJ2-5, is DTGVSQNPRHKITKRGQNVTFRCDPISEHNRLYWYRQTLGQGPEFLTYFQNEAQLEKSRLLSDRFSAERPKGSFSTLEIQRTEQGDSAMYLCASSPFPTGQETQYFGPGTRLLVL.

The table lists this clone with a count of one. This chain links TRBV7-6 with TRBJ2-2, with D possibly TRBD2 on 6 matching bases. CDR3 size: 15 residues. Trimming took off 1 base at V and 1 base at J, with 7 bases between the two ends. The germline V gene has CDR1 SGHVS and CDR2 FNYEAQ. The CDR3 region has the DNA TGTGCCAGCAGCTTAGGGCGGGGGAACACCGGGGAGCTGTTTTTT. Translating gives CASSLGRGNTGELFF.

This rearrangement joins TRBV29-1 to TRBJ2-2, with TRBD1 matching 7 bases. V shed 7 bases and J 1 base; nucleotides not matched to a gene: 6. Germline CDR1 and CDR2: SQVTM and ANQGSEA. The CDR3 totals 14 residues. The CDR3 sequence is CSARQGRNTGELFF. As DNA, the CDR3 is TGCAGCGCTCGACAGGGTAGGAACACCGGGGAGCTGTTTTTT.

The chain employs TRBV5-1 and TRBJ1-4, with D hard to call. Germline V gene sequence: CDR1 SGHRS, CDR2 YFSETQ. The CDR3 covers 15 residues. The germline V and J ends were trimmed by 4 bases and 5 bases, with 15 bases remaining between them. The CDR3 nucleotides read TGCGCCAGCAGCCGTGCTTTTGGCCAAAATGAAAAACTGTTTTTT. Amino acid sequence: CASSRAFGQNEKLFF.

The chain recombines TRBV6-2 or TRBV6-3 with TRBJ1-1; no definite D call. V dropped 2 bases and J dropped 1 base, with 8 bases sitting between them. CDR1 and CDR2 from the germline V gene are MNHEY and SVGEGT. The CDR3 has 14 amino acids. CDR3 sequence reads: CASSYNNRNTEAFF. The DNA for the CDR3 is TGTGCCAGCAGTTACAACAACAGGAACACTGAAGCTTTCTTT.

The V gene is TRBV5-4, the J gene TRBJ2-1, with 16 bases identical to TRBD2. The germline gives CDR1 SGHNT, CDR2 YYREEE (reference sequence). With V trimmed by 3 bases and J by 7 bases, 1 base remained unmatched. There are 15 residues in the CDR3. The CDR3 sequence: CASSSGLAGGNEQFF. In DNA, the CDR3 is TGTGCCAGCAGCTCGGGACTAGCGGGGGGGAATGAGCAGTTCTTC. The entire variable domain, with the rest obtained from reference TRBV5-4 and TRBJ2-1, is as follows: ETGVTQSPTHLIKTRGQQVTLRCSSQSGHNTVSWYQQALGQGPQFIFQYYREEENGRGNFPPRFSGLQFPNYSSELNVNALELDDSALYLCASSSGLAGGNEQFFGPGTRLTVL.

The chain couples TRBV5-1 to TRBJ2-6; 9 bases match TRBD1. Germline CDR1 reads SGHRS; CDR2 reads YFSETQ. The trim removed 3 bases at V and 2 bases at J, leaving 9 bases unmatched. The CDR3 totals 18 residues. In DNA form, the CDR3 reads TGCGCCAGCAGCTCAGAGACAGGGGGATACCCTGGGGCCAACGTCCTGACTTTC. This gives the protein CASSSETGGYPGANVLTF.

The rearrangement uses TRBV21-1 and TRBJ1-6; the table's D call TRBD1 went unverified against the DNA. TRBV21-1 is recorded as a pseudogene. There are 17 residues in the CDR3. CDR3 in DNA: TGTGCCAGCAGCCCCGGGTCGCGGGACAGCCAAAATTCACCCCTCCACTTT. Translated, it gives CASSPGSRDSQNSPLHF.